This T cell receptor beta chain was sequenced during a study of blood T cells in healthy people across ages. Study-wide results and caveats: Older age went with lower TCR beta diversity per million T cells, in a roughly linear way.

With a J-beta primer mix and a sample-barcoded 5' primer, a second PCR ran 7 to 11 cycles. Sequencing of every sample gave 3 million or more CDR3-containing paired-end reads. TCRdb analysed the 5' RACE reads with MiXCR anew, one entry per CDR3 protein. The repertoire holds fewer than 2,000,000 distinct CDR3 sequences, with about 39% as singletons. The length of the CDR3 is 13 residues. The junction had 7 bases not matched to a gene; V was cut back by 7 bases and J by 8 bases. This clonotype was seen a handful of times. Its antigen is still unknown. Material for sequencing was blood. The genes are TRBV12-3 or TRBV12-4 and TRBJ2-1, with 8 nucleotides matching TRBD1. The receptor was isolated from a human donor in good health. DNA for the CDR3: TGTGCCAGCACCGAGGACAGGGAGGATGAGCAGTTCTTC. Translated, it gives CASTEDREDEQFF.